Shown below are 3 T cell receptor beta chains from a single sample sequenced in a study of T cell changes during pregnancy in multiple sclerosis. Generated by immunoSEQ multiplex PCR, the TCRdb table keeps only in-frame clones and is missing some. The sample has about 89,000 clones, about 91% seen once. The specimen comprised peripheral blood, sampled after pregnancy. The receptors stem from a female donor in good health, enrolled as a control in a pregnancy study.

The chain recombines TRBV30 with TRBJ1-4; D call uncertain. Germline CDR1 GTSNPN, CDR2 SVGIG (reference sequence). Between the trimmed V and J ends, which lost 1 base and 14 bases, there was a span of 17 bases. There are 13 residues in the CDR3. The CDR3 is CAWSGDTYQRLFF. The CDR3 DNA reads TGTGCCTGGAGTGGTGACACCTATCAACGGCTGTTTTTT. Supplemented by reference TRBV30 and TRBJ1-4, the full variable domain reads SQTIHQWPATLVQPVGSPLSLECTVEGTSNPNLYWYRQAAGRGLQLLFYSVGIGQISSEVPQNLSASRPQDRQFILSSKKLLLSDSGFYLCAWSGDTYQRLFFGSGTQLSVL.

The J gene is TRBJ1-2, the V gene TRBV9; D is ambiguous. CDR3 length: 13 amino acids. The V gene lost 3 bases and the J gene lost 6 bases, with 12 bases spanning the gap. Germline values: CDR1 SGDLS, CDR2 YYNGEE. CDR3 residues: CASSGHPRDGYTF. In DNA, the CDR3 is TGTGCCAGCAGCGGGCACCCCCGGGATGGCTACACCTTC. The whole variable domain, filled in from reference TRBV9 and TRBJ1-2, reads DSGVTQTPKHLITATGQRVTLRCSPRSGDLSVYWYQQSLDQGLQFLIQYYNGEERAKGNILERFSAQQFPDLHSELNLSSLELGDSALYFCASSGHPRDGYTFGSGTRLTVV.

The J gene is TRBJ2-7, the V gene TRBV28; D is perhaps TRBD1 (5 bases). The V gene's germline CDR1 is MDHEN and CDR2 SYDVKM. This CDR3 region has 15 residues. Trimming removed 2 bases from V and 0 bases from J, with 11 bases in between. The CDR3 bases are TGTGCCAGCAGTTTAACGTACAGGAGCTCCTACGAGCAGTACTTC. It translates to CASSLTYRSSYEQYF.